Sequencing of this T cell receptor beta chain was carried out in a study of T-cell reconstitution after alpha-beta-depleted transplantation in children. TCRbeta library construction was performed incorporating unique molecular identifiers. In TCRdb, the PCR reads were re-called with MiXCR into one record per CDR3 protein. The sample lists around 370,000 distinct CDR3 sequences; 10% were seen once. The CDR3 extends over 15 amino acids. Germline V gene sequence: CDR1 SGHVS, CDR2 FNYEAQ. The V end lost 5 bases, the J end lost 0 bases, and 11 bases lay between the germline ends. The sample in question was PBMCs from the stem cell graft donor, obtained from the stem cell graft. The clonotype was recovered from a human donor who donated a stem cell graft to a child with acute lymphoblastic leukemia. The genes are TRBV7-6 and TRBJ2-1; D is ambiguous. CDR3 loop: CASSGSPSSYNEQFF. DNA of the CDR3: TGTGCCAGCAGCGGTAGTCCCAGCTCCTACAATGAGCAGTTCTTC.